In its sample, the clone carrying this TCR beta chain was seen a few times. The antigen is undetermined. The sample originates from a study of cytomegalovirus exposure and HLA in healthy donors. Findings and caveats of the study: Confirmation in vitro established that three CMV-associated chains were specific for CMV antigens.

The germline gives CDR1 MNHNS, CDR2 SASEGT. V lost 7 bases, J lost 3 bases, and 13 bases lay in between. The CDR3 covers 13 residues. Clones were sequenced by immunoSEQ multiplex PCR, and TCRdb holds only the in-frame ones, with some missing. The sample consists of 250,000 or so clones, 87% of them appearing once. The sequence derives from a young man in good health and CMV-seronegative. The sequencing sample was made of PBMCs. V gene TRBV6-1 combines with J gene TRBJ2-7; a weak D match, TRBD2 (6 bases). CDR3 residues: CASKQAGSYEQYF. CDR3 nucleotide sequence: TGTGCCAGCAAGCAGGCCGGGAGCTACGAGCAGTACTTC.